The present T cell receptor beta chain was sequenced within a study of cytomegalovirus exposure and HLA in healthy donors. Points from the study as a whole: Cytomegalovirus-associated TCR beta chains were listed, numbering 150 to 200.

In regard to this clone: Its antigen is not identified.

There are 14 residues in the CDR3. Germline CDR1 is MDHEN and CDR2 is SYDVKM. Trimming removed 2 bases from V and 9 bases from J, with 14 bases in between. Primers included in the PCR were 60 Vbeta and 13 Jbeta primers. Here immunoSEQ multiplex PCR was the method, and the copy in TCRdb shows in-frame clones only, minus some. The repertoire holds 90,000 to 120,000 clones, with roughly 80% as singletons. The chain recombines TRBV28 with TRBJ2-1, with D tentatively TRBD1 (7 bases). Material: PBMCs. The source of this sequence is a man aged 30 to 39 in good health and CMV-seronegative. The chain's CDR3 is CASSLRAGGSEQFF. In nucleotides, the CDR3 is TGTGCCAGCAGTTTAAGGGCAGGGGGGAGTGAGCAGTTCTTC. The full variable domain, in which reference TRBV28 and TRBJ2-1 provide the parts outside the CDR3, is DVKVTQSSRYLVKRTGEKVFLECVQDMDHENMFWYRQDPGLGLRLIYFSYDVKMKEKGDIPEGYSVSREKKERFSLILESASTNQTSMYLCASSLRAGGSEQFFGPGTRLTVL.